This T cell receptor (beta chain) appears in the sequencing data of a study of T cells in Graves' hyperthyroidism and ophthalmopathy. Patients with uncontrolled infections, other autoimmune diseases, pregnancy or lactation were excluded. From 8.5 to 10 ml of fresh peripheral blood, PBMCs were isolated. Germline V gene sequence: CDR1 DFQATT, CDR2 SNEGSKA (reference sequence). The CDR3 extends over 13 amino acids. V gave up 0 bases and J gave up 6 bases, with 12 bases separating them. The CDR3 regions of TCR beta were amplified from RNA transcripts. The HTBI set primed first-round TCR CDR3 RT-PCR. In TCRdb, the multiplex PCR reads were re-called with MiXCR into one record per CDR3 protein. In the table there are some 250,000 distinct CDR3 sequences, roughly 15% of which are singletons.

The receptor's source is a woman between 40 and 50 years old with Graves' hyperthyroidism that later progressed to Graves' ophthalmopathy. V usage is TRBV20-1 and J usage is TRBJ2-7, with D perhaps TRBD2 (6 bases). The specimen was blood. The CDR3 nucleotides read TGCAGTGCTAGAGATGGGACTCTCGGCGAGCAGTACTTC. Protein product: CSARDGTLGEQYF.